This T cell receptor (beta chain) was captured by sequencing in a study of CD8 T cells in Susac syndrome. Overall study results and limits: Sixteen Susac-specific public clones were found in total CD8+ repertoires and four to six in CD8+ TEMRA repertoires.

As to this clonotype: Its specificity is not known.

CDR1 is SGHRS and CDR2 is YFSETQ in the germline V gene. The CDR3 contains 15 residues. Trimming removed 3 bases from V and 2 bases from J, with 14 bases in between. RNA, at roughly 0.5 to 1 ug, was reverse transcribed with random hexamers. The CDR3 of TCR beta was amplified by immunoSEQ multiplex PCR across 54 Vbeta and 13 Jbeta. Each CDR3 protein is one row after TCRdb ran MiXCR on the immunoSEQ multiplex PCR reads. The repertoire holds 70,000 to 100,000 distinct CDR3 sequences, with 90% to 97% as singletons. The CD8+ and CD4+ T cells were negatively isolated, with the TEMRA cells enriched by FACS. Sequenced material: CD8+ T cells from PBMCs. The gene calls are TRBV5-1 and TRBJ1-2, with D possibly matching TRBD1 (5 bases). The receptor's source is a human donor with Susac syndrome. The CDR3 DNA follows: TGCGCCAGCAGCTCCTCGGGACTGCTCAACTATGGCTACACCTTC. Translated: CASSSSGLLNYGYTF.